The rows below give T cell receptor beta chains drawn from one sample of a study of T cell responses to AZD1222 COVID-19 vaccine. Libraries were prepared by immunoSEQ multiplex PCR; TCRdb keeps only in-frame clonotypes and omits some of them. The sample records 130,000 or so clones, over 75% being singletons. Here the sequenced sample was peripheral blood, taken on day 0 of AZD1222 vaccination. The receptors come from an adult in good health. Each CDR3 is given with its conserved first and last residue. Clone size is stated in some rows and not others, as once, few, many or a class when expanded.

NA,14,TRBV28,CASRKDRSNSPLHF
NA,16,TRBV10-2,CASSEQLAGPQETQYF
NA,15,TRBV11-2,CASSLGLGRVYEQYF
once,14,TRBV3-1/TRBV3-2,CASSQGAEQETQYF
NA,15,TRBV7-9,CASSFLGTGYYGYTF
NA,11,TRBV12-3/TRBV12-4,CASSLWYEQFF
NA,14,TRBV9,CASSGGQPNSPLHF
NA,12,TRBV28,CASTGSNTEAFF
NA,13,TRBV19,CASSPGGTGELFF
NA,15,TRBV11-2,CASSLEAGGMGEQYF
NA,16,TRBV28,CASSSQLAGNYNEQFF
once,17,TRBV18,CASSPAGTAFSYNEQFF
once,13,TRBV11-3,CASSPGGLTEAFF
NA,16,TRBV5-6,CASSFGVQVSNSPLHF
once,15,TRBV6-1,CASSELTGVNQPQHF
NA,15,TRBV25-1,CASSGADKAKNIQYF
once,15,TRBV6-5,CASSKDRPENYGYTF
NA,14,TRBV6-1,CASSEGYSNQPQHF
few,15,TRBV5-1,CASSPIGSGANVLTF
NA,15,TRBV6-6,CASSPGQGLTDTQYF
NA,16,TRBV6-2/TRBV6-3,CASSYPDGLSYNEQFF
NA,17,TRBV7-3,CASSLEAGVGGANVLTF
NA,14,TRBV7-2,CASSLVVRTYEQYF
once,14,TRBV10-1,CASSLSGSYNEQFF
NA,14,TRBV28,CASRTGTGTDTQYF
NA,14,TRBV27,CASSLSRETDTQYF
once,14,TRBV19,CASRSLAAQETQYF
NA,15,TRBV28,CASRPTGKGGETQYF
NA,13,TRBV18,CASSADRDEPQHF
NA,13,TRBV6-5,CASSPVRGYGYTF
NA,13,TRBV14,CASSRGGYTEAFF
once,10,TRBV20-1,CSAAVFEAFF
NA,15,TRBV4-1,CASSQGLAGSDTQYF
NA,11,TRBV6-2/TRBV6-3,CASSYIGGYTF
NA,16,TRBV6-5,CASSYGGTANTDTQYF
NA,15,TRBV11-2,CASSLGTANTGELFF
NA,16,TRBV7-9,CASSLWAGKNYNEQFF
NA,13,TRBV11-2,CASSLVSYNEQFF
NA,14,TRBV5-5,CASSLTLNTGELFF
NA,11,TRBV19,CASSIVTEAFF
NA,18,TRBV6-6,CASSLAGVLKANTGELFF
NA,15,TRBV9,CASRATGTSINEQFF
NA,15,TRBV7-3,CASSPRVGPNEKLFF
NA,14,TRBV14,CASSSLRVAYEQYF
NA,16,TRBV5-1,CASSLAGGLNTGELFF
NA,15,TRBV10-2,CASSVSGKGRQPQHF
NA,15,TRBV9,CASSVSGGSYNEQFF
NA,14,TRBV9,CASSVVAENTEAFF